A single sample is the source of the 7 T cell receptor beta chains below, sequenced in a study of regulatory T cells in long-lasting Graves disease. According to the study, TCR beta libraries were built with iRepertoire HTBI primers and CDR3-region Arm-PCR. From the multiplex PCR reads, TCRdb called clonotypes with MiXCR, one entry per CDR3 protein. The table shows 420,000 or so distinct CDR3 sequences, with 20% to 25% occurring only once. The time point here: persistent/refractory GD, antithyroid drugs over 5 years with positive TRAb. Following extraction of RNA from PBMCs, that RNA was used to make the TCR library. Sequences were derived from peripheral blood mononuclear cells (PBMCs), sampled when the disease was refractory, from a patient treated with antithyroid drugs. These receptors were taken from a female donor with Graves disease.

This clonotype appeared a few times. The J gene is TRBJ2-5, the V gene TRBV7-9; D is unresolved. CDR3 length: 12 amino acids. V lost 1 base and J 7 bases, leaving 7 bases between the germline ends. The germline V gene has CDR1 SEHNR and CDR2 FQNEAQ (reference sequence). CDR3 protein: CASSLGGVTQYF. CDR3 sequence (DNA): TGTGCCAGCAGCTTAGGAGGAGTGACCCAGTACTTC.

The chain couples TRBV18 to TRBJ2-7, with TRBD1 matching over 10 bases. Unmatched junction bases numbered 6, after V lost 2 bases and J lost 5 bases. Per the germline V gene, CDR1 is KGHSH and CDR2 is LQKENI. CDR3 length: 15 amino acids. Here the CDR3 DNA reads TGTGCCAGCTCACCATTACGGGACAGGGGCAACGAGCAGTACTTC. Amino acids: CASSPLRDRGNEQYF.

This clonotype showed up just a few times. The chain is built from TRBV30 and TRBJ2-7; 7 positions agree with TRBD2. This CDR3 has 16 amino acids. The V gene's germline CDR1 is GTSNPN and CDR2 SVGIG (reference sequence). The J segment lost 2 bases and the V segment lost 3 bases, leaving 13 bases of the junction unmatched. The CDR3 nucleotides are TGTGCCTGGAGGGCGGCGAGGCGGGAGATCGCCTACGAGCAGTACTTC. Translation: CAWRAARREIAYEQYF.

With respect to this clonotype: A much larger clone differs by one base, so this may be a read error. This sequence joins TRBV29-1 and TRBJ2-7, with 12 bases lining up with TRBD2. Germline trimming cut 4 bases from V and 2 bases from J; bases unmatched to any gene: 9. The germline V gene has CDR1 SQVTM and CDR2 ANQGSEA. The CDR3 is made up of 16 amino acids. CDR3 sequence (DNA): TGCAGCGTTGGCCAGATCACTAGCGGGGGGCCCTACGAGCAGTACTTC. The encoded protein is CSVGQITSGGPYEQYF.

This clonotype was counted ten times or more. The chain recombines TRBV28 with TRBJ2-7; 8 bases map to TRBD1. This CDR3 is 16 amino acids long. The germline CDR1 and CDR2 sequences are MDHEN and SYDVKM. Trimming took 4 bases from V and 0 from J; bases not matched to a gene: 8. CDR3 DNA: TGTGCCAGCAGTTCGACATGGACAGGGTTCTCCTACGAGCAGTACTTC. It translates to CASSSTWTGFSYEQYF.

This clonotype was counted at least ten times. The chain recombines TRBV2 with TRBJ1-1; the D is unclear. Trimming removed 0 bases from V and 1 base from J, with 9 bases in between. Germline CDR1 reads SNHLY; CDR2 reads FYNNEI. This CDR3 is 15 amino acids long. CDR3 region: CASSEALRKNTEAFF. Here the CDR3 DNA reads TGTGCCAGCAGTGAAGCCCTGCGGAAGAACACTGAAGCTTTCTTT.

CDR3 coding DNA: TGCAGCGTGGATGGGACTAGCGGCTACAATGAGCAGTTCTTC. Its protein is CSVDGTSGYNEQFF. The rearrangement joins TRBV29-1 to TRBJ2-1, with 11 bases identical to TRBD2. Germline CDR1 is SQVTM and CDR2 is ANQGSEA. The CDR3 is 14 amino acids. The junction had 4 bases not matched to a gene; V was cut back by 6 bases and J by 3 bases.